These T cell receptor beta chains were read from a single sample in a study of shared clonotypes between healthy human individuals. Libraries were prepared by immunoSEQ multiplex PCR; TCRdb keeps only in-frame clonotypes and omits some of them. Among some 2.1 million clones, roughly 94% were seen once, and the ten largest hold 0.9% to 1.3%. Sequencing was done on a sample of naive CD8+ T cells sorted from blood. Receptors originate from a man aged 18 to 29 in good health. CDR3s include the opening cysteine and the closing phenylalanine or tryptophan. D genes are given only for firm matches. Some rows have no size entry. The others give once, few or many, or a class for an expanded clone.

J gene,clone size,D gene,V gene,CDR3 DNA,CDR3 protein
TRBJ2-6,NA,NA,TRBV9,TGTGCCAGCAGCGCTCAAGGGGGATCTGGGGCCAACGTCCTGACTTTC,CASSAQGGSGANVLTF
TRBJ2-3,NA,TRBD2,TRBV28,TGTGCCAGCAGTACTTGGACTAGCGGGAGAGGGAGCACAGATACGCAGTATTTT,CASSTWTSGRGSTDTQYF
TRBJ2-3,NA,NA,TRBV11-2,TGTGCCAGCAGCTTTGGAGGAACAGATACGCAGTATTTT,CASSFGGTDTQYF
TRBJ1-1,NA,NA,TRBV28,TGTGCCAGCAGTTTAGGGAGGGGCACTGAAGCTTTCTTT,CASSLGRGTEAFF
TRBJ2-1,NA,TRBD1,TRBV19,TGTGCCAGTAGTATCGTGGCAGGGGGCCATGAGCAGTTCTTC,CASSIVAGGHEQFF
TRBJ2-7,NA,TRBD2,TRBV28,TGTGCCAGCAGTTCCCCCTTTGAGCGGGGGGGCGGGTACGAGCAGTACTTC,CASSSPFERGGGYEQYF
TRBJ2-7,NA,NA,TRBV6-1,TGTGCCAGCAGTGAAATCTACGGGAGTTCCTACGAGCAGTACTTC,CASSEIYGSSYEQYF
TRBJ2-3,NA,NA,TRBV14,TGTGCCAGCAGACAGGGCCTCTTCCCCGATACGCAGTATTTT,CASRQGLFPDTQYF
TRBJ1-1,NA,TRBD1,TRBV28,TGTGCCAGCAGTCCCCAGGGGGGTTATGAAGCTTTCTTT,CASSPQGGYEAFF
TRBJ1-4,NA,NA,TRBV29-1,TGCAGCGTTGGAGAGGGGGAAAAACTGTTTTTT,CSVGEGEKLFF
TRBJ2-1,NA,TRBD2,TRBV27,TGTGCCAGCAGTTTATCGGGGGGACTAGCGTATGAGCAGTTCTTC,CASSLSGGLAYEQFF
TRBJ2-7,NA,NA,TRBV9,TGTGCCAGCAGCGTGGATGGGGACCCCCGGCAGTACTTC,CASSVDGDPRQYF
TRBJ2-2,NA,TRBD1,TRBV30,TGTGCCTGGAGTTCCTGGGACAGGGTATACACCGGGGAGCTGTTTTTT,CAWSSWDRVYTGELFF
TRBJ2-3,NA,NA,TRBV6-5,TGTGCCACTCACCGGGACTCTAGCACAGATACGCAGTATTTT,CATHRDSSTDTQYF
TRBJ2-5,NA,NA,TRBV9,TGTGCCAGCAGCGTAGAAGGACTTCAAGAGACCCAGTACTTC,CASSVEGLQETQYF
TRBJ2-5,NA,NA,TRBV2,TGTGCCAGCAGTGAAATAGAGACCCAGTACTTC,CASSEIETQYF
TRBJ2-5,NA,NA,TRBV6-5,TGTGCCAGCAGTTACCGGGGGGAGACCCAGTACTTC,CASSYRGETQYF
TRBJ2-1,NA,TRBD1,TRBV6-5,TGTGCCAGCAGTTACTCTGCGACAGGGCTCTCCGGGCAGTTCTTC,CASSYSATGLSGQFF
TRBJ2-7,once,TRBD2,TRBV27,TGTGCCAGCAGTTACAGCGGGAGGGGGTACGAGCAGTACTTC,CASSYSGRGYEQYF
TRBJ2-5,NA,NA,TRBV27,TGTGCCAGCAGTTTAAGCCAGACCCAGTACTTC,CASSLSQTQYF
TRBJ2-2,NA,NA,TRBV7-9,TGTGCCAGCGCCCCAAGGACCACCGGGGAGCTGTTTTTT,CASAPRTTGELFF
TRBJ1-2,NA,TRBD1,TRBV27,TGTGCCAGCAGTTCAGGACAGGGCCTCTATGGCTACACCTTC,CASSSGQGLYGYTF
TRBJ2-1,NA,TRBD2,TRBV5-4,TGTGCCAGCAGCATACTAGCGGGAGTGGCCGATGAGCAGTTCTTC,CASSILAGVADEQFF
TRBJ2-1,NA,TRBD1,TRBV9,TGTGCCAGCAGCGAGGGACAGGGGGCTAGGAATGAGCAGTTCTTC,CASSEGQGARNEQFF
TRBJ2-2,NA,NA,TRBV27,TGTGCCAGCAGTTATATCCGCGGGGAGCTGTTTTTT,CASSYIRGELFF
TRBJ2-1,NA,NA,TRBV14,TGTGCCAGCAGCCAAGATTATTGGGGGCCCAATGAGCAGTTCTTC,CASSQDYWGPNEQFF
TRBJ2-1,NA,NA,TRBV7-2,TGTGCCAGCAGCTTGGATAGCGCGAACAATGAGCAGTTCTTC,CASSLDSANNEQFF
TRBJ1-1,NA,TRBD1,TRBV10-3,TGTGCCATCAGTGACAGACAGGGGTTGAACACTGAAGCTTTCTTT,CAISDRQGLNTEAFF